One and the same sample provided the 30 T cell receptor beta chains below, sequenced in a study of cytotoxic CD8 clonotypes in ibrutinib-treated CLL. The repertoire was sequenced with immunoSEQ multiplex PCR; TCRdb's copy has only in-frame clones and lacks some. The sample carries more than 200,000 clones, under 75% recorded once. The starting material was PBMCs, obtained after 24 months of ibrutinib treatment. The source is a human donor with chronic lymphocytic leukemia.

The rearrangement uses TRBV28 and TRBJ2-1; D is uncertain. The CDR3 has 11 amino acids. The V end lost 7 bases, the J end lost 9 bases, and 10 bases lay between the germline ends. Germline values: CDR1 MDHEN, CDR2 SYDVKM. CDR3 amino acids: CASTSKAEQFF. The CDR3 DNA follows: TGTGCCAGCACATCGAAGGCTGAGCAGTTCTTC.

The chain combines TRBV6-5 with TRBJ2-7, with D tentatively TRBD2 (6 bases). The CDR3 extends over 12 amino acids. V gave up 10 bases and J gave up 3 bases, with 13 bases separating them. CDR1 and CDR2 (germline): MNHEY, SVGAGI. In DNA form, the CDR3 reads TGTGCCACCCGGGACTTTCACTACGAGCAGTACTTC. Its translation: CATRDFHYEQYF.

This CDR3 reads CASSFLGGANYGYTF. In DNA, the CDR3 is TGCGCCAGCAGCTTTCTTGGGGGCGCCAACTATGGCTACACCTTC. The J gene is TRBJ1-2, the V gene TRBV5-1; tentative D call: TRBD1 (6 bases). V was pared by 2 bases and J by 2 bases, with 13 bases between. Germline assignment: CDR1 SGHRS and CDR2 YFSETQ. This CDR3 region has 15 residues. Full variable domain (rest looked up from reference TRBV5-1 and TRBJ1-2): KAGVTQTPRYLIKTRGQQVTLSCSPISGHRSVSWYQQTPGQGLQFLFEYFSETQRNKGNFPGRFSGRQFSNSRSEMNVSTLELGDSALYLCASSFLGGANYGYTFGSGTRLTVV.

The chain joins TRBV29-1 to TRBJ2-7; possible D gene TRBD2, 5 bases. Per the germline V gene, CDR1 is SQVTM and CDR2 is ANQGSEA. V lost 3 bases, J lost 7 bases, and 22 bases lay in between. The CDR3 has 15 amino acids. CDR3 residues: CSVEGMSGRFEEQYF. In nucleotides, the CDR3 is TGCAGCGTTGAGGGGATGAGCGGCCGGTTTGAGGAGCAGTACTTC.

The DNA of the CDR3 is TGCGCCAGCAGCCGTGAAGGGGGCAATGGCTACACCTTC. This codes for CASSREGGNGYTF. The chain joins TRBV5-1 to TRBJ1-2; 7 nucleotides match TRBD1. This CDR3 contains 13 residues. Unmatched junction bases numbered 6, after V lost 4 bases and J lost 6 bases. CDR1 is SGHRS, CDR2 YFSETQ, per germline.

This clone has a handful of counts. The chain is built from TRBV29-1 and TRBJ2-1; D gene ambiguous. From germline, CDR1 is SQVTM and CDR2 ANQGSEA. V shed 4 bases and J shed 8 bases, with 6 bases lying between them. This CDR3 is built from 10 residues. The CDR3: CSVAVYEQFF. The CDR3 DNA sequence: TGCAGCGTTGCGGTTTATGAGCAGTTCTTC.

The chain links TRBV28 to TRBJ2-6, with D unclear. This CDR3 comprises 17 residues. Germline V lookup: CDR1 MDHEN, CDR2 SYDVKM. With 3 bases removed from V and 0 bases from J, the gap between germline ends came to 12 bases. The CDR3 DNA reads TGTGCCAGCAGTTTTCAAGCCCCGGGCTCTGGGGCCAACGTCCTGACTTTC. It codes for CASSFQAPGSGANVLTF.

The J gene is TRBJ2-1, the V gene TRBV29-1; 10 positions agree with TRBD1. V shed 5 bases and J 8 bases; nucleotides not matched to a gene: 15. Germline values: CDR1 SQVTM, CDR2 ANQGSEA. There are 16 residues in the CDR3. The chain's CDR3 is CSVNGDPGQGLDEQFF. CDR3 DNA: TGCAGCGTTAACGGGGATCCGGGACAGGGGTTGGATGAGCAGTTCTTC.

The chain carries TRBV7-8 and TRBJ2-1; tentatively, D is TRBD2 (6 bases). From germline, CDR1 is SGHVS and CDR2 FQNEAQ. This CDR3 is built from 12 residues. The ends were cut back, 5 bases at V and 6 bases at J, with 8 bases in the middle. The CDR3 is CASSVTSNEQFF. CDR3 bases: TGTGCCAGCAGCGTGACTAGCAATGAGCAGTTCTTC.

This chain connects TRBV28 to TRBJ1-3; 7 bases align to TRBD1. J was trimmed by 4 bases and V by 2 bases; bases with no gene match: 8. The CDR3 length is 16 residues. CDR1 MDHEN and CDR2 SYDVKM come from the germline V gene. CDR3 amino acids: CASSLHQTGRGNTIYF. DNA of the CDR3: TGTGCCAGCAGTTTACACCAGACAGGGAGGGGAAACACCATATATTTT.

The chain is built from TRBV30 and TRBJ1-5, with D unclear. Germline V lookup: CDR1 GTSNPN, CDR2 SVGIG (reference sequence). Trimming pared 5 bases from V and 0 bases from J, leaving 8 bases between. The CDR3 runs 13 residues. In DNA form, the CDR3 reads TGTGCCTGGTCCTCGTATAGCAATCAGCCCCAGCATTTT. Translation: CAWSSYSNQPQHF. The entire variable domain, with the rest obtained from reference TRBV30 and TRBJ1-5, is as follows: SQTIHQWPATLVQPVGSPLSLECTVEGTSNPNLYWYRQAAGRGLQLLFYSVGIGQISSEVPQNLSASRPQDRQFILSSKKLLLSDSGFYLCAWSSYSNQPQHFGDGTRLSIL.

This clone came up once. CDR3 protein: CASSFVGRKNEKLFF. The CDR3 DNA reads TGTGCCAGCAGCTTCGTGGGACGGAAGAATGAAAAACTGTTTTTT. The chain recombines TRBV7-2 with TRBJ1-4; D possibly corresponds to TRBD1 (5 bases). The CDR3 contains 15 residues. Trimming took off 3 bases at V and 5 bases at J, with 13 bases between the two ends. Looked up from germline, CDR1 is SGHTA and CDR2 is FQGNSA.

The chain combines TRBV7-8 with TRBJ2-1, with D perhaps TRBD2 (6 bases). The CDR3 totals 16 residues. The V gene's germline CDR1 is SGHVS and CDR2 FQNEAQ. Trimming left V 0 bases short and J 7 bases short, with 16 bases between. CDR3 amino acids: CASSLATRDRRNEQFF. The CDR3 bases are TGTGCCAGCAGCTTAGCGACGCGGGATAGGCGGAATGAGCAGTTCTTC.

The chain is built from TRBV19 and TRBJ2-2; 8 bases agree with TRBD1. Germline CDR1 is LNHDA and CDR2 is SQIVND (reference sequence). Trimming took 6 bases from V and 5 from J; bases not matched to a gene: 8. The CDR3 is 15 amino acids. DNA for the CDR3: TGTGCCAGTAGCAAATTGGACAGGGATACCGGGGAGCTGTTTTTT. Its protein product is CASSKLDRDTGELFF.

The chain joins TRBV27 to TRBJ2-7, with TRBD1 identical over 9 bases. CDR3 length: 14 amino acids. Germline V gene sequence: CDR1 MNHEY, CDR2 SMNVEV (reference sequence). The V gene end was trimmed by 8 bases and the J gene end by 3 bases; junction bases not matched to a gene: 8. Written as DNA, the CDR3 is TGTGCCAGCCGGCGGGGACAGGGAGTCTACGAGCAGTACTTC. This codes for CASRRGQGVYEQYF.

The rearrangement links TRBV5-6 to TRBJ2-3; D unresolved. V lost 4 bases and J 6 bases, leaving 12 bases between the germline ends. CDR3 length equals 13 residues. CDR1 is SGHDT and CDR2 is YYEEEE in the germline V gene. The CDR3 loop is CASSQQYGDTQYF. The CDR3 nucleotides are TGTGCCAGCAGCCAGCAGTATGGGGATACGCAGTATTTT. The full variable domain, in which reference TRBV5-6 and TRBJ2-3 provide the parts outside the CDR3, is DAGVTQSPTHLIKTRGQQVTLRCSPKSGHDTVSWYQQALGQGPQFIFQYYEEEERQRGNFPDRFSGHQFPNYSSELNVNALLLGDSALYLCASSQQYGDTQYFGPGTRLTVL.

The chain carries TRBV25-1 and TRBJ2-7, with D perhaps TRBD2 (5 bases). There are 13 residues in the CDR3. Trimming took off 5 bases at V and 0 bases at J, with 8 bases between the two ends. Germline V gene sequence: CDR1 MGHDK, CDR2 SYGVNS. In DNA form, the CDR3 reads TGTGCCAGCAGTAAGCGGTACTCCTACGAGCAGTACTTC. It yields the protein CASSKRYSYEQYF.

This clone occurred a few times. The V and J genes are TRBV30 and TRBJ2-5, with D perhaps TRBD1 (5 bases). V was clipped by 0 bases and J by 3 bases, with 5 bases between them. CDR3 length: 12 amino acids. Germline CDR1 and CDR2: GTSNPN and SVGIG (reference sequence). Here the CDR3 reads CAWSVGEETQYF. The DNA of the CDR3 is TGTGCCTGGAGTGTAGGGGAAGAGACCCAGTACTTC.

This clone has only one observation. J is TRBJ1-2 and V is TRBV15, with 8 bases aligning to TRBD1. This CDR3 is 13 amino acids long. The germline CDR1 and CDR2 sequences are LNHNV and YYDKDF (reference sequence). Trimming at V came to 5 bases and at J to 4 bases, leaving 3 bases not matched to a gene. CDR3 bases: TGTGCCACCAGCGGGGACAGGACCTATGGCTACACCTTC. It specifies CATSGDRTYGYTF.

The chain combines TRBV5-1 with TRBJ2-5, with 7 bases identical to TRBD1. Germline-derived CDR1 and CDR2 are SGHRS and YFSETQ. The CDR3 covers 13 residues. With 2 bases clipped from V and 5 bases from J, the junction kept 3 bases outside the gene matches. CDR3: CASSFNRGETQYF. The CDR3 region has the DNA TGCGCCAGCAGCTTCAACAGGGGTGAGACCCAGTACTTC.

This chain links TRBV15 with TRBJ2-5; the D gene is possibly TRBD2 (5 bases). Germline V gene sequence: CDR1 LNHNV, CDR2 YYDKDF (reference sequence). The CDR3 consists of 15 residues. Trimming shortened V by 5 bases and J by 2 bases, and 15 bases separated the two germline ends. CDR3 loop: CATSPHRGLQETQYF. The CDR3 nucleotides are TGTGCCACCAGCCCACACCGAGGACTGCAAGAGACCCAGTACTTC.

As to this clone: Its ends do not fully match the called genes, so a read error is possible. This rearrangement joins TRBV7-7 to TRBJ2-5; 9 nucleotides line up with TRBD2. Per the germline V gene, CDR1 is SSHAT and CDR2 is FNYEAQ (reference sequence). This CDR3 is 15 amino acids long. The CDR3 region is CASSSDIAGVGTQYF. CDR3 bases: TGTGCTAGCAGCTCAGATATAGCGGGAGTGGGGACCCAGTACTTC.

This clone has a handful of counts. CDR3 region: CASSGQEFYEQYF. The CDR3 DNA is TGTGCCAGCTCCGGACAGGAGTTCTACGAGCAGTACTTC. This chain uses TRBV18 with TRBJ2-7; 7 bases align to TRBD1. V was clipped by 6 bases and J by 3 bases; unmatched bases: 5. There are 13 residues in the CDR3. CDR1 KGHSH and CDR2 LQKENI come from the germline V gene.

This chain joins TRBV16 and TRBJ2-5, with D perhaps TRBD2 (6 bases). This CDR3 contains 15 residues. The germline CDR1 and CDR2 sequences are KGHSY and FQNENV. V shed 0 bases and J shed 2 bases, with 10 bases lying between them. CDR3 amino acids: CASSQSSGEQETQYF. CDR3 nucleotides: TGTGCCAGCAGCCAATCTTCGGGGGAGCAAGAGACCCAGTACTTC. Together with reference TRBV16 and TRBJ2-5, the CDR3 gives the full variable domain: GEEVAQTPKHLVRGEGQKAKLYCAPIKGHSYVFWYQQVLKNEFKFLISFQNENVFDETGMPKERFSAKCLPNSPCSLEIQATKLEDSAVYFCASSQSSGEQETQYFGPGTRLLVL.

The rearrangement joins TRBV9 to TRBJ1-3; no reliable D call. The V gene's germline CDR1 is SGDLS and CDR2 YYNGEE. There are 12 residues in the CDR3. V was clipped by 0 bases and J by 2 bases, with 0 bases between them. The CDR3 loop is CASSVAGNTIYF. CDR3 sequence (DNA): TGTGCCAGCAGCGTAGCTGGAAACACCATATATTTT.

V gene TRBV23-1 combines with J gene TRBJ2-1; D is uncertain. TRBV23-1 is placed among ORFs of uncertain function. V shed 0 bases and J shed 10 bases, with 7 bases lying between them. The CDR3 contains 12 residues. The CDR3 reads CASSQSRAEQFF. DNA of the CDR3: TGCGCCAGCAGTCAATCGAGAGCCGAGCAGTTCTTC.

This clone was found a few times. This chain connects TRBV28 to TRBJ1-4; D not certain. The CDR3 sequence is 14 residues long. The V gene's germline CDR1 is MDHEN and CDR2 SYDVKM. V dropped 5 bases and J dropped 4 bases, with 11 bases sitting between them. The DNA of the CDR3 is TGTGCCAGCAGTAGAGACACCTATAATGAAAAACTGTTTTTT. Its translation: CASSRDTYNEKLFF.

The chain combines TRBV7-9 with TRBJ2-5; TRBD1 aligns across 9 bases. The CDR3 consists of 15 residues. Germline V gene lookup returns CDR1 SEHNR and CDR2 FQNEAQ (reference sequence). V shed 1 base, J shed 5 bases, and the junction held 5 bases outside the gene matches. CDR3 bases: TGTGCCAGCAGCTTAGACAGGGGGCACGGGGAGACCCAGTACTTC. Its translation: CASSLDRGHGETQYF.

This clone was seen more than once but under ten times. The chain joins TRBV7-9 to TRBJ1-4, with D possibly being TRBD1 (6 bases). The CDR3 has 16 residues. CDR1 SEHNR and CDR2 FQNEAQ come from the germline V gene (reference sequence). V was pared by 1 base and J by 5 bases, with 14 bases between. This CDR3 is CASSLGSGQINEKLFF. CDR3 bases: TGTGCCAGCAGCTTAGGGAGCGGACAGATCAATGAAAAACTGTTTTTT.

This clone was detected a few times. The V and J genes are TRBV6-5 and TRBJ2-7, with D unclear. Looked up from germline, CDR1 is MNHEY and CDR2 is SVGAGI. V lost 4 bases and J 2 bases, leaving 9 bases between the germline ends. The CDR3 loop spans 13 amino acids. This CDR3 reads CASSSNKPYEQYF. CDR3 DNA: TGTGCCAGCAGTTCAAACAAGCCCTACGAGCAGTACTTC.